The rows below give T cell receptor beta chains drawn from one sample of a study of regulatory T cells in long-lasting Graves disease. TCRdb independently ran MiXCR on the multiplex PCR reads; one entry per CDR3 protein. The top ten clones hold under 15% of a sample with roughly 490,000 distinct CDR3 sequences, 22% of them seen once. The specimen comprised peripheral blood mononuclear cells (PBMCs), sampled when the disease was refractory, from a patient treated with antithyroid drugs. Receptor source: a female donor with Graves disease. CDR3s include the opening cysteine and the closing phenylalanine or tryptophan. A D gene is named only where the DNA matches it firmly. Size values are once, few and many counts, or a class for expanded clones, and some rows have none.

many,19,TRBV28,TRBJ2-7,TRBD2,TGTGCCAGCAGTTTAGGGCAGCCGGGACTAAAACAACCTAGTAACGAGCAGTACTTC,CASSLGQPGLKQPSNEQYF
-,13,TRBV4-1,TRBJ1-1,-,TGCGCCAGCAGCCGCCTGAGTGTCACTGAAGCTTTCTTT,CASSRLSVTEAFF
few,13,TRBV18,TRBJ2-5,-,TGTGCCAGCTCACCAGGGATCCAAGAGACCCAGTACTTC,CASSPGIQETQYF
-,15,TRBV5-1,TRBJ2-7,-,TGCGCCAGCAGCTTGAGTAGCGGACTGGCCTACGAGCAGTACTTC,CASSLSSGLAYEQYF
many,13,TRBV12-3/TRBV12-4,TRBJ2-7,-,TGTGCCAGCAGGCAGAGTCCTGGACACGAGCAGTACTTC,CASRQSPGHEQYF
-,16,TRBV7-2,TRBJ1-3,-,TGTGCCAGCAGCTTAGGGGCCTCACGAATCGGAAACACCATATATTTT,CASSLGASRIGNTIYF
few,18,TRBV12-3/TRBV12-4,TRBJ2-2,TRBD2,TGTGCCAGCAGTTTAGCGGGACTAGCGGGAGTCTACACCGGGGAGCTGTTTTTT,CASSLAGLAGVYTGELFF
few,16,TRBV6-1,TRBJ2-2,TRBD2,TGTGCCAGCACCATAGCGGGGGGCGACTTCACCGGGGAGCTGTTTTTT,CASTIAGGDFTGELFF
many,15,TRBV13,TRBJ1-4,-,TGTGCCAGCAGCTCACGTGGAGGAGAAAATGAAAAACTGTTTTTT,CASSSRGGENEKLFF
-,14,TRBV7-2,TRBJ2-5,-,TGTGCCAGCACCTTGGGGTCGCGGGGAGAGACCCAGTACTTC,CASTLGSRGETQYF
once,16,TRBV7-8,TRBJ2-1,TRBD2,TGTGCCAGCAGTTACCCTCGGGCTAGCGGGGGCAATGAGCAGTTCTTC,CASSYPRASGGNEQFF
-,17,TRBV11-1,TRBJ2-2,-,TGTGCCAGCAGTTTCCCCCGGACCGCTCCGAACACCGGGGAGCTGTTTTTT,CASSFPRTAPNTGELFF
-,17,TRBV11-2,TRBJ2-1,-,TGTGCCAGCAGCCCCCACCCGGCCGGGGTTGGGGTGAATGAGCAGTTCTTC,CASSPHPAGVGVNEQFF
many,13,TRBV28,TRBJ1-2,-,TGTGCCAGCGCACATAACCAGGCTGCGGGCTACACCTTC,CASAHNQAAGYTF